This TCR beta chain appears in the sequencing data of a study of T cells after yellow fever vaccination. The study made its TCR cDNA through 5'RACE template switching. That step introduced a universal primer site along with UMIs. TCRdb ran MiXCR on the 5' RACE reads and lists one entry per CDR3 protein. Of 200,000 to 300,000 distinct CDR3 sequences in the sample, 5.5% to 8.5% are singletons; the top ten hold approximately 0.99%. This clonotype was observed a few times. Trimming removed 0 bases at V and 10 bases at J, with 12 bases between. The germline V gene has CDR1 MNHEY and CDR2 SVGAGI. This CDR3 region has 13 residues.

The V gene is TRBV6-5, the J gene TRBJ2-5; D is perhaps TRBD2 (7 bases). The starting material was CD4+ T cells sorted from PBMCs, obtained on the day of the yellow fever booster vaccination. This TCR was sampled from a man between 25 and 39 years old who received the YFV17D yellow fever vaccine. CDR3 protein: CASSYSREGDQYF. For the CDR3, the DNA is TGTGCCAGCAGTTACTCGAGGGAGGGGGACCAGTACTTC.